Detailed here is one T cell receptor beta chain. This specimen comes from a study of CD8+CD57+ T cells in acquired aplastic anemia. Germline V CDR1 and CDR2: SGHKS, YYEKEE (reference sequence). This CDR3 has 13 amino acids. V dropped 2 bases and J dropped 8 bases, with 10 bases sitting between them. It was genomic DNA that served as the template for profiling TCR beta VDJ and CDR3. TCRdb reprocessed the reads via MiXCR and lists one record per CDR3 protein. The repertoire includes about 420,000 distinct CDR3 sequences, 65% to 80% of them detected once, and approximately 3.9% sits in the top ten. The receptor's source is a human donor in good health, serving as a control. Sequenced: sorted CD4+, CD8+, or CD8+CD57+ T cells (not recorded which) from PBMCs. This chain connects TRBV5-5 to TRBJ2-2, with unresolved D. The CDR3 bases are TGTGCCAGCAGCTTCACGATGACAGGGGAGCTGTTTTTT. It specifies CASSFTMTGELFF.